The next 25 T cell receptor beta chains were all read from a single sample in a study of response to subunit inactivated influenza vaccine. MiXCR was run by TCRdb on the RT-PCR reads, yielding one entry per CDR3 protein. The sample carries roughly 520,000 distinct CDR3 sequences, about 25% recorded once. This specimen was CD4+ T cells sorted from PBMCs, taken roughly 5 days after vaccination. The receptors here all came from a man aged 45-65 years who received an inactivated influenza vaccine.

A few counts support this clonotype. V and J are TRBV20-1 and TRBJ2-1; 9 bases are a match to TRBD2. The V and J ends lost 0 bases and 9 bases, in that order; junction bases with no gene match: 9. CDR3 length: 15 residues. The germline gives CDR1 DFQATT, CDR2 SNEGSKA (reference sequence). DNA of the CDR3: TGCAGTGCTAGAGACCCAGCGGGAGGATGGGTTGAGCAGTTCTTC. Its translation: CSARDPAGGWVEQFF.

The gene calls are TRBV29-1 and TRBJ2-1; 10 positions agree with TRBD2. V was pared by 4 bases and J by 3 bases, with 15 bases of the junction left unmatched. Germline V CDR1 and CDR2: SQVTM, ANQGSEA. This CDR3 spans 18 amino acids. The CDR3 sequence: CSVVHRGVLAGVYNEQFF. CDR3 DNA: TGCAGCGTTGTTCACAGGGGAGTGCTAGCGGGGGTCTACAATGAGCAGTTCTTC.

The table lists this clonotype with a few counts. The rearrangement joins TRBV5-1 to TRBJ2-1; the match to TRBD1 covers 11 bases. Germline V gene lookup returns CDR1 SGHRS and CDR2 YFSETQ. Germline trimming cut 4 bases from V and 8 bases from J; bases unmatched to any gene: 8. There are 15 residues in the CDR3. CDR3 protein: CASSPGTGGGYEQFF. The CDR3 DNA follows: TGCGCCAGCAGCCCCGGGACAGGGGGTGGTTATGAGCAGTTCTTC.

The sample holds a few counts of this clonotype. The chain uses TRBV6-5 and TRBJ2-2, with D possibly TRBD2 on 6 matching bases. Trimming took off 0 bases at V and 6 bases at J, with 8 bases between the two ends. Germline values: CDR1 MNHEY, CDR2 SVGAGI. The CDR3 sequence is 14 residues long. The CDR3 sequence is CASSYSRRAGELFF. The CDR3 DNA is TGTGCCAGCAGTTACTCGAGGAGGGCCGGGGAGCTGTTTTTT.

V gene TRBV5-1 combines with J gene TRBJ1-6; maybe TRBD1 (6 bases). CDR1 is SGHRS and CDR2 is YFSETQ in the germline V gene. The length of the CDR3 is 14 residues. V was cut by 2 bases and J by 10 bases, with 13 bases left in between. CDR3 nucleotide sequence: TGCGCCAGCAGCTTAACAGGGCGGTGGTCACCCCTCCACTTT. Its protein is CASSLTGRWSPLHF.

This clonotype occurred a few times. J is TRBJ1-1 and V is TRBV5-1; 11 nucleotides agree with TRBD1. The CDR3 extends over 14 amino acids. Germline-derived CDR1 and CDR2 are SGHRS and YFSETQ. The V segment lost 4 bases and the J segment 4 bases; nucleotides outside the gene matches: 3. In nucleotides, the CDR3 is TGCGCCAGCAGCGAAGGGACAGGGGGCACTGAAGCTTTCTTT. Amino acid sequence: CASSEGTGGTEAFF.

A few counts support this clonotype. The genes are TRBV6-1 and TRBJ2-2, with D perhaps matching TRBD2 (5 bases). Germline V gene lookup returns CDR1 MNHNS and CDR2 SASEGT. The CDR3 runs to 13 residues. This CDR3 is CVIGEPNTGELFF. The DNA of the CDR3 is TGTGTTATCGGGGAGCCCAACACCGGGGAGCTGTTTTTT.

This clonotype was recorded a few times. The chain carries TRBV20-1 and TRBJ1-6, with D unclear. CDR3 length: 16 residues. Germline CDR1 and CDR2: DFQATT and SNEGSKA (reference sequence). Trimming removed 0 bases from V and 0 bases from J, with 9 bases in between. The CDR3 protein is CSARDLGSSYNSPLHF. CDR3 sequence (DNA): TGCAGTGCTAGAGATCTTGGAAGCTCCTATAATTCACCCCTCCACTTT.

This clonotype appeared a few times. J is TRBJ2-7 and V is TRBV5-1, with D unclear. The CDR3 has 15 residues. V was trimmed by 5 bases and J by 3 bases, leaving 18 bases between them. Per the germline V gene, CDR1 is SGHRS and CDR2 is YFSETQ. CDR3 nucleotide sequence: TGCGCCAGCAGTAGTTCCGGGTCCCTGGGCTACGAGCAGTACTTC. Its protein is CASSSSGSLGYEQYF.

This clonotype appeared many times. CDR3 sequence reads: CSAVALGRATNEKLFF. Written as DNA, the CDR3 is TGCAGTGCTGTTGCTTTAGGACGGGCAACTAATGAAAAACTGTTTTTT. The V call is TRBV20-1, the J call TRBJ1-4; D unresolved. Trimming removed 5 bases from V and 0 bases from J, with 16 bases in between. Per germline, CDR1 DFQATT and CDR2 SNEGSKA (reference sequence). CDR3 length: 16 residues.

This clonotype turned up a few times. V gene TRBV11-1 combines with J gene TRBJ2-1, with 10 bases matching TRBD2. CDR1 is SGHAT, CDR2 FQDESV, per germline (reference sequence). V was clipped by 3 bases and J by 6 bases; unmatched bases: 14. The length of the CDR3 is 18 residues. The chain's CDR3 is CASSLEPQGWTSGNEQFF. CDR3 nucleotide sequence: TGTGCCAGCAGCTTGGAACCACAGGGATGGACTAGCGGCAATGAGCAGTTCTTC.

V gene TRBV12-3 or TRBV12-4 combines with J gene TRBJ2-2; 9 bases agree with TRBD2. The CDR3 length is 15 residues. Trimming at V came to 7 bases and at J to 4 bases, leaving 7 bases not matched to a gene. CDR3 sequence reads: CASTRTSVSTGELFF. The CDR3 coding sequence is TGTGCCAGCACCAGGACTAGCGTCAGCACCGGGGAGCTGTTTTTT.

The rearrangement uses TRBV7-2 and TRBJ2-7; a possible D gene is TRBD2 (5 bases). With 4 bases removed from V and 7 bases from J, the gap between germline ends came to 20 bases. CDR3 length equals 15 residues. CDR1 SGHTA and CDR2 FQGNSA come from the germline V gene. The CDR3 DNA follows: TGTGCCAGCAGCTCCCGGGCGCCCCAATCGGGGGAGCAGTACTTC. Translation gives CASSSRAPQSGEQYF.

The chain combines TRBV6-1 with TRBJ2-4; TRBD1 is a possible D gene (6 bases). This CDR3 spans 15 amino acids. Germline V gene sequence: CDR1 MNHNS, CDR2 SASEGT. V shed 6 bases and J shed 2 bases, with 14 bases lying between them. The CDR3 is CASSQQGSSKNIQYF. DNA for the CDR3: TGTGCCAGCAGCCAACAGGGATCTTCCAAAAACATTCAGTACTTC.

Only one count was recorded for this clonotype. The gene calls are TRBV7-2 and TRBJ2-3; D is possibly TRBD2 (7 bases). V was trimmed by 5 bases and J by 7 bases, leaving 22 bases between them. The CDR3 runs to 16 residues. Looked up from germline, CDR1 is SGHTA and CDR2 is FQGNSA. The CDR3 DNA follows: TGTGCCAGCAGCCTTAGAGGGAGGGGGGAGTTGAATACGCAGTATTTT. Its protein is CASSLRGRGELNTQYF. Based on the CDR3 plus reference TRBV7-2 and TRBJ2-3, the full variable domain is GAGVSQSPSNKVTEKGKDVELRCDPISGHTALYWYRQSLGQGLEFLIYFQGNSAPDKSGLPSDRFSAERTGGSVSTLTIQRTQQEDSAVYLCASSLRGRGELNTQYFGPGTRLTVL.

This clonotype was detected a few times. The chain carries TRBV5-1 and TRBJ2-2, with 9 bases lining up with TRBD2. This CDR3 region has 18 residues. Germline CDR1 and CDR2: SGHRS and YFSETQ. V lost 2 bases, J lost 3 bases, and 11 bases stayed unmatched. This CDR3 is CASSFIAGAPVYTGELFF. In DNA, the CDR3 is TGCGCCAGCAGCTTCATAGCGGGGGCCCCCGTGTACACCGGGGAGCTGTTTTTT.

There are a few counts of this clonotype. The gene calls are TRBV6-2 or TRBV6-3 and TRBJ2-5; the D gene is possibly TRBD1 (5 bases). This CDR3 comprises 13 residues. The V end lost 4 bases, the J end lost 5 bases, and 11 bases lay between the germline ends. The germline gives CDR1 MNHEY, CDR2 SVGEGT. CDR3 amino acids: CASSSGLRETQYF. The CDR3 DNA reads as TGTGCCAGCAGTTCAGGGTTGCGGGAGACCCAGTACTTC.

For the CDR3, the DNA is TGCAGTGCTAGTCAGCCCCAGCATTTT. This gives the protein CSASQPQHF. The chain couples TRBV20-1 to TRBJ1-5; D not resolved. CDR3 length: 9 residues. V gave up 3 bases and J gave up 6 bases, with 0 bases separating them. Per the germline V gene, CDR1 is DFQATT and CDR2 is SNEGSKA (reference sequence).

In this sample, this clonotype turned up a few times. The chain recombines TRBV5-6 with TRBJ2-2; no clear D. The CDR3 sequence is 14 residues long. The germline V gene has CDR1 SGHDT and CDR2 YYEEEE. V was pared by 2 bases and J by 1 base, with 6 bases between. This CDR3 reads CASSFGRNTGELFF. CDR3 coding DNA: TGTGCCAGCAGCTTCGGACGGAACACCGGGGAGCTGTTTTTT.

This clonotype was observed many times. CDR3: CASRGGQETQYF. The CDR3, as DNA: TGTGCCAGCAGGGGGGGCCAAGAGACCCAGTACTTC. The chain couples TRBV7-8 to TRBJ2-5; tentatively, D is TRBD2 (6 bases). Germline CDR1 and CDR2: SGHVS and FQNEAQ. The CDR3 runs to 12 residues. Trimming took off 6 bases at V and 1 base at J, with 6 bases between the two ends.

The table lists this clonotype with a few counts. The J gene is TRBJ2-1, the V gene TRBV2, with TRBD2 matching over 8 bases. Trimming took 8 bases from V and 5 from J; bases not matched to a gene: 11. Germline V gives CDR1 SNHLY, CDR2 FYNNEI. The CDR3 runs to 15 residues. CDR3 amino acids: CASLPVAGLNNEQFF. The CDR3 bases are TGTGCCAGCCTACCCGTAGCGGGACTCAACAATGAGCAGTTCTTC.

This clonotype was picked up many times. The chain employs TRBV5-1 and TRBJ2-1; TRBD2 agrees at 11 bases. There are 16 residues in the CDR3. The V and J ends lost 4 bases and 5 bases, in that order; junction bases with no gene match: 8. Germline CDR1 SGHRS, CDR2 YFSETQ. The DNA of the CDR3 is TGCGCCAGCAGCCTCTTCACTAGCGGGGGTAACAATGAGCAGTTCTTC. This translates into CASSLFTSGGNNEQFF.

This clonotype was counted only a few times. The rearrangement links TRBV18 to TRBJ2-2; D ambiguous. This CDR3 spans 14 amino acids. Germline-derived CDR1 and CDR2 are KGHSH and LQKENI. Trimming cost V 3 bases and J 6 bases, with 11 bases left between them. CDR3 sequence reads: CASSPPSVAGELFF. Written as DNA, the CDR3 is TGTGCCAGCTCACCTCCGTCGGTGGCCGGGGAGCTGTTTTTT.

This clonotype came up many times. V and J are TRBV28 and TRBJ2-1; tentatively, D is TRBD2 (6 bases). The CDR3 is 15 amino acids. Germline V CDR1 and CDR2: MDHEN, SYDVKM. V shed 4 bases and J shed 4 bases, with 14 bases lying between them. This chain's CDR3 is CASSYGRSFYNEQFF. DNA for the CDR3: TGTGCCAGCAGTTACGGGAGAAGCTTTTACAATGAGCAGTTCTTC.

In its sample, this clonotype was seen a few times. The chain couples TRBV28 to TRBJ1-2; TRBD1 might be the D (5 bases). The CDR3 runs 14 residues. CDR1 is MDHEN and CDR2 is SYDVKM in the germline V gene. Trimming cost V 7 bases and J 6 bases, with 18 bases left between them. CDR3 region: CASTSGWGVNGYTF. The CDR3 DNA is TGTGCCAGCACCTCCGGGTGGGGGGTGAATGGCTACACCTTC.